The rows below give T cell receptor beta chains drawn from one sample of a study of blood T cell repertoires in COVID-19. Some clones are missing from TCRdb's copy, which holds only in-frame ones; the method was immunoSEQ multiplex PCR. This sample yields tens of thousands of clones, of which around three quarters are seen a single time; 30% to 35% belongs to the top ten. Sequencing input: peripheral blood. Receptors were obtained from a woman over 75 with acute or convalescent COVID-19. The CDR3 runs from the conserved cysteine through the conserved F or W. The D gene is left open where the match is weak. Size is stated for part of the rows, as once, few or many counts, or as a class when the clone is expanded.

v_call	j_call	clone_size	d_call	cdr3_aa	cdr3_nt
TRBV28	TRBJ1-5	NA	NA	CASKTAGFGNQPQHF	TGTGCCAGCAAAACCGCAGGGTTCGGCAATCAGCCCCAGCATTTT
TRBV12-5	TRBJ1-2	NA	TRBD1	CASGLDGTGANYGYTF	TGTGCTAGTGGTTTGGACGGGACAGGGGCTAACTATGGCTACACCTTC
TRBV11-3	TRBJ2-1	NA	TRBD2	CASSLGSSGTHEQFF	TGTGCCAGCAGCTTAGGGAGTAGCGGGACCCATGAGCAGTTCTTC
TRBV9	TRBJ1-2	NA	TRBD1	CASSVALGQSQLGYTF	TGTGCCAGCAGCGTAGCTCTGGGACAGTCCCAACTTGGCTACACCTTC
TRBV28	TRBJ2-7	NA	NA	CASSLTDYEQYF	TGTGCCAGCAGTTTAACAGATTACGAGCAGTACTTC
TRBV5-1	TRBJ2-5	NA	NA	CASSLRGTIFGETQYF	TGCGCCAGCAGCTTGAGAGGCACCATTTTTGGGGAGACCCAGTACTTC
TRBV19	TRBJ2-1	NA	NA	CASSIERHKGSYNEQFF	TGTGCCAGTAGTATAGAGAGGCATAAAGGCTCCTACAATGAGCAGTTCTTC
TRBV12-3/TRBV12-4	TRBJ2-1	few	NA	CARVRGNEQFF	TGTGCCAGGGTCCGGGGGAATGAGCAGTTCTTC
TRBV5-1	TRBJ2-1	once	TRBD2	CASSLDSGRASEQFF	TGCGCCAGCAGCTTGGATAGCGGGAGGGCCAGTGAGCAGTTCTTC
TRBV6-5	TRBJ1-5	few	TRBD1	CASKPTGGTNQPQHF	TGTGCCAGCAAACCGACAGGGGGTACCAATCAGCCCCAGCATTTT
TRBV7-6	TRBJ2-2	few	NA	CASSSTGEAKSGELFF	TGTGCCAGCAGCAGTACAGGGGAGGCAAAGTCCGGGGAGCTGTTTTTT
TRBV30	TRBJ1-2	medium-sized	TRBD1	CAWSYRDRGGRGYTF	TGTGCCTGGAGCTACCGGGACAGGGGTGGAAGAGGCTACACCTTC
TRBV19	TRBJ1-5	NA	NA	CASSIGRTDQPQHF	TGTGCCAGTAGTATAGGACGGACAGACCAGCCCCAGCATTTT
TRBV5-1	TRBJ2-7	NA	TRBD2	CASSFRTGTSSEQYF	TGCGCCAGCAGCTTTCGGACCGGGACTAGCAGCGAGCAGTACTTC
TRBV10-2	TRBJ2-1	NA	NA	CASSVGGSSYNEQFF	TGCGCCAGCAGTGTAGGGGGAAGCTCCTACAATGAGCAGTTCTTC
TRBV2	TRBJ1-2	NA	TRBD1	CASRPGQVYGYTF	TGTGCCAGCAGACCGGGACAGGTCTATGGCTACACCTTC
TRBV19	TRBJ1-1	NA	TRBD1	CATQQGGETEAFF	TGTGCCACCCAACAGGGGGGAGAGACTGAAGCTTTCTTT
TRBV10-2	TRBJ1-1	NA	NA	CASSFSLGGGNTEAFF	TGCGCCAGCAGCTTCTCGCTTGGGGGGGGGAACACTGAAGCTTTCTTT
TRBV20-1	TRBJ2-7	NA	TRBD2	CSASSRTSGRYEQYF	TGCAGTGCTAGTTCTCGGACTAGCGGGAGATACGAGCAGTACTTC
TRBV3-1/TRBV3-2	TRBJ1-5	medium-sized	NA	CASSQQGRGTNQPQHF	TGTGCCAGCAGCCAGCAGGGGAGGGGGACTAATCAGCCCCAGCATTTT
TRBV19	TRBJ2-1	NA	NA	CASSIMSGGNEQFF	TGTGCCAGTAGTATAATGAGCGGAGGTAATGAGCAGTTCTTC
TRBV7-2	TRBJ1-2	NA	NA	CASSSKGLKSGYTF	TGTGCCAGCAGCTCAAAGGGGTTAAAGAGTGGCTACACCTTC
TRBV6-5	TRBJ1-6	NA	TRBD1	CASSDRGRDSPLHF	TGTGCCAGCAGCGACAGGGGGCGCGATTCACCCCTCCACTTT
TRBV7-9	TRBJ2-3	few	TRBD2	CASSLLAGGTDTQYF	TGTGCCAGCAGCTTACTAGCGGGAGGCACAGATACGCAGTATTTT
TRBV5-1	TRBJ2-7	NA	TRBD2	CASSRGLADTLYEQYF	TGCGCCAGCAGCCGCGGACTAGCGGATACACTCTACGAGCAGTACTTC
TRBV15	TRBJ2-5	NA	TRBD2	CATSARLAGGQGETQYF	TGTGCCACCAGCGCCCGACTAGCGGGAGGACAGGGGGAGACCCAGTACTTC
TRBV25-1	TRBJ1-6	once	TRBD1	CASSYSTGAYSPLHF	TGTGCCAGCAGTTACAGTACAGGGGCTTATTCACCCCTCCACTTT
TRBV18	TRBJ2-7	NA	NA	CASSPRNSYEQYF	TGTGCCAGCTCACCACGAAACAGCTACGAGCAGTACTTC
TRBV28	TRBJ2-1	NA	TRBD2	CASTRTSGKYLFF	TGTGCCAGCACTCGGACTAGCGGGAAGTATCTGTTCTTC
TRBV5-4	TRBJ2-1	NA	TRBD2	CASSLSGLAGGGSYNEQFF	TGTGCCAGCAGCTTGTCCGGACTAGCGGGAGGGGGCTCCTACAATGAGCAGTTCTTC